This T cell receptor beta chain is from a study of blood T cell repertoires in COVID-19. Study overall: Sites across the United States, Italy and Spain contributed samples from acute and convalescent COVID-19.

V dropped 3 bases and J dropped 1 base, with 10 bases sitting between them. The CDR3 has 14 residues. Germline V gene data show CDR1 as SGHVS and CDR2 as FNYEAQ. Profiling relied on immunoSEQ multiplex PCR, and the TCRdb table lists in-frame clones only, not all of them. This table has over 350,000 clones, 85% to 90% appearing once. The rearrangement uses TRBV7-6 and TRBJ2-7, with D hard to call. The specimen was peripheral blood. This clonotype originated in a woman aged 30 to 39 with acute or convalescent COVID-19. CDR3 nucleotide sequence: TGTGCCAGCAGCTTGGAGACGGAATCCTACGAGCAGTACTTC. It specifies CASSLETESYEQYF. The full variable domain, rest sourced from reference TRBV7-6 and TRBJ2-7, is GAGVSQSPRYKVTKRGQDVALRCDPISGHVSLYWYRQALGQGPEFLTYFNYEAQQDKSGLPNDRFSAERPEGSISTLTIQRTEQRDSAMYRCASSLETESYEQYFGPGTRLTVT.